This T cell receptor (beta chain) was captured by sequencing in a study of shared clonotypes between healthy human individuals. Overall study findings and caveats: Sampling covered nothing but blood. Tissue TCR repertoires likely differ from those found in blood. Represented genetic and exposure-history diversity was restricted by having few donors.

As handled by the study authors: In the immunoSEQ data, sequences were junction-only and lacked quality scores, so filtering differed. The data were produced by immunoSEQ multiplex PCR, yet TCRdb's version contains in-frame clones alone and is incomplete. That table supplies the V and J calls and clone size; D and trimming were determined from the DNA. Among about 1.1 million clones listed, 78% were seen once. Germline CDR1 and CDR2: SGHKS and YYEKEE (reference sequence). CDR3 size: 14 residues. With V trimmed by 1 base and J by 3 bases, 4 bases remained unmatched. CD45RA-negative memory and CD45RA+ naive subsets were split from the CD4+ cells. Turning to this clone: Antigen: not known.

The sample comprised memory CD4+ T cells from PBMCs. Subset here: CD45RA-negative fraction. The sequence derives from a young man in good health. Some clones in this sample may be carry-over from other donors' samples. This chain connects TRBV5-5 to TRBJ2-7, with 7 bases that match TRBD2. The CDR3 coding sequence is TGTGCCAGCAGCTTGCTGGGGGGGAACTACGAGCAGTACTTC. This encodes CASSLLGGNYEQYF.